Described below is a single T cell receptor (beta chain) sequence and its context. This sample stems from a study of blood T cell repertoires in COVID-19. Study-level background: T cells, B-cell-depleted T cells, or PBMCs supplied cDNA or gDNA.

Trimming took 0 bases from V and 3 from J, leaving 10 bases between them. The CDR3 has 15 residues. From germline, CDR1 is MNHEY and CDR2 SVGAGI. In the original workflow: Estimated nucleated cell counts came from reference gene primer amplification. The table came from immunoSEQ multiplex PCR; TCRdb's copy has only in-frame clones and leaves some out. V and J calls and clone size are those listed in that table; D and trimming were worked out from the DNA. The sample holds 100,000 to 150,000 clones, around 89% seen once. Source material: peripheral blood. This clonotype originated in a man between 60 and 75 years old with COVID-19, enrolled during active disease. This rearrangement joins TRBV6-5 to TRBJ2-3; D is perhaps TRBD2 (5 bases). CDR3 sequence: CASSYSRVKTDTQYF. CDR3 DNA: TGTGCCAGCAGTTACTCGAGGGTCAAAACAGATACGCAGTATTTT.